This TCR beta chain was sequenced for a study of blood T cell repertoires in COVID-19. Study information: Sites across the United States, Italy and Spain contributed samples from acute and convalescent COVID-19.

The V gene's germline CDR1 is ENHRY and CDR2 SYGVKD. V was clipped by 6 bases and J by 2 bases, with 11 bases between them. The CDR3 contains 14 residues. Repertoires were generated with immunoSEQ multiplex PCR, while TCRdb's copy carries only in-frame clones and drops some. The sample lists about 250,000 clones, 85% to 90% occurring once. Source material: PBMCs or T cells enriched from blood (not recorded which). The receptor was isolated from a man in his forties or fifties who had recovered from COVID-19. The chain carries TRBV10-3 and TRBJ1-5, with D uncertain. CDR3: CAIRQRYRNQPQHF. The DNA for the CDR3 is TGTGCCATCAGGCAGCGATACCGCAATCAGCCCCAGCATTTT.